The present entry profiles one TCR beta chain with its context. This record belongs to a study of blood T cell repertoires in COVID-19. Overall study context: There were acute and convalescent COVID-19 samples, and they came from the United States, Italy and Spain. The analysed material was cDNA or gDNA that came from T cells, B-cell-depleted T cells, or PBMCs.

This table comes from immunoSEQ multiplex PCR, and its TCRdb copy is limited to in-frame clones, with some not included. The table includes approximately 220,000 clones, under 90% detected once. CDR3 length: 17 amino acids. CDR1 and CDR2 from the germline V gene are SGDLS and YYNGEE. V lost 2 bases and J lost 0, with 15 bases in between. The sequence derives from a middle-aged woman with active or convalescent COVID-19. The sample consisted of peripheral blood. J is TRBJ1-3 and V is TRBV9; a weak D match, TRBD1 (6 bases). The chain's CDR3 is CASSVRDTDFSGNTIYF. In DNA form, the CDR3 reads TGTGCCAGCAGCGTCCGGGACACCGACTTCTCTGGAAACACCATATATTTT.